These 14 T cell receptor beta chains came from one sample sequenced in a study of response to subunit inactivated influenza vaccine. MiXCR, run by TCRdb on the RT-PCR reads, gives a single entry per CDR3 protein. The sample yields roughly 160,000 distinct CDR3 sequences, roughly a tenth seen once. Sequences were derived from non-naive T cells sorted from PBMCs, sampled roughly 48 days after vaccination. These receptors came from a man aged 50 to 59 who received an inactivated influenza vaccine.

The chain's CDR3 is CASNRDRVDYGYTF. The CDR3 DNA is TGTGCCAGCAACCGGGACAGGGTGGACTATGGCTACACCTTC. The chain combines TRBV7-9 with TRBJ1-2; 9 bases match TRBD1. CDR1 and CDR2 from the germline V gene are SEHNR and FQNEAQ (reference sequence). The V segment lost 7 bases and the J segment 3 bases; nucleotides outside the gene matches: 6. The CDR3 contains 14 residues.

Many counts were recorded for this clonotype. The rearrangement joins TRBV5-1 to TRBJ1-4; D perhaps matches TRBD1 (5 bases). There are 14 residues in the CDR3. Germline values: CDR1 SGHRS, CDR2 YFSETQ. The V and J ends lost 0 bases and 6 bases respectively, with 9 bases between them. CDR3 in amino acids: CASSLELGDEKLFF. As DNA, the CDR3 is TGCGCCAGCAGCTTGGAATTGGGGGATGAAAAACTGTTTTTT.

CDR3 nucleotide sequence: TGTGCCATCAGTGAGTCCGAGTTTAGCTCGAACACTGAAGCTTTCTTT. As protein: CAISESEFSSNTEAFF. J is TRBJ1-1 and V is TRBV10-3; D is undetermined. Trimming removed 0 bases at V and 1 base at J, with 12 bases between. This CDR3 spans 16 amino acids. Germline assignment: CDR1 ENHRY and CDR2 SYGVKD.

As regards this clonotype: A much larger clone sits a single nucleotide away, making a read error possible. The V and J genes are TRBV6-1 and TRBJ2-7; D might be TRBD2 (5 bases). The V end lost 8 bases, the J end lost 4 bases, and 12 bases lay between the germline ends. CDR1 is MNHNS and CDR2 is SASEGT in the germline V gene. The length of the CDR3 is 12 residues. CDR3 DNA: TGTGCCAGCGGACCAGCGGCTTACGAGCAGTACTTC. It is translated as CASGPAAYEQYF.

This clonotype was recorded at least ten times. The chain recombines TRBV27 with TRBJ1-3; tentatively, D is TRBD1 (5 bases). Looked up from germline, CDR1 is MNHEY and CDR2 is SMNVEV (reference sequence). Trimming removed 6 bases at V and 5 bases at J, with 17 bases between. This CDR3 region has 15 residues. CDR3 nucleotides: TGTGCCAGCAGCGCCGGAAGGGGCGGAAGAAACACCATATATTTT. This gives the protein CASSAGRGGRNTIYF.

V gene TRBV11-3 combines with J gene TRBJ2-5; no clear D gene. The V gene's germline CDR1 is SGHNT and CDR2 YENEEA. Trimming removed 2 bases at V and 1 base at J, with 8 bases between. This CDR3 is built from 14 residues. CDR3 amino acids: CASSLPQVQETQYF. The CDR3 DNA is TGTGCCAGCAGCTTACCCCAGGTCCAAGAGACCCAGTACTTC.

The chain recombines TRBV7-9 with TRBJ2-5; possible D gene TRBD2, 6 bases. The V end lost 1 base, the J end lost 9 bases, and 24 bases lay between the germline ends. The CDR3 extends over 17 amino acids. Germline V CDR1 and CDR2: SEHNR, FQNEAQ (reference sequence). Here the CDR3 reads CASSLGLRDSLVLAQYF. In DNA form, the CDR3 reads TGTGCCAGCAGCTTAGGCCTACGGGACTCCCTCGTATTGGCCCAGTACTTC.

This clonotype was counted ten times or more. CDR3 sequence (DNA): TGTGCCAGCAGCTTACAAGAGGGGGGTAATGAAAAACTGTTTTTT. Amino acid sequence: CASSLQEGGNEKLFF. V gene TRBV7-9 combines with J gene TRBJ1-4; weak D call: TRBD1 (6 bases). The V gene lost 2 bases and the J gene lost 4 bases, with 11 bases spanning the gap. Germline V gene lookup returns CDR1 SEHNR and CDR2 FQNEAQ (reference sequence). The CDR3 totals 15 residues.

This clonotype came up many times. V and J are TRBV9 and TRBJ2-1, with D possibly TRBD1 on 6 matching bases. The length of the CDR3 is 17 residues. Germline V gene data show CDR1 as SGDLS and CDR2 as YYNGEE. The germline V and J ends were trimmed by 0 bases and 8 bases, with 21 bases remaining between them. CDR3 in DNA: TGTGCCAGCAGCGTAGACAATCCCCGCCTGCAGGGGCATGAGCAGTTCTTC. It is translated as CASSVDNPRLQGHEQFF.

This clonotype was counted at least ten times. This chain connects TRBV20-1 to TRBJ2-7; TRBD1 matches at 9 bases. V lost 0 bases and J lost 4; bases outside the gene matches: 7. The CDR3 length is 15 residues. CDR1 is DFQATT and CDR2 is SNEGSKA in the germline V gene (reference sequence). CDR3 in DNA: TGCAGTGCTAGAGATTCCCGGACAGGGGTTTACGAGCAGTACTTC. Protein product: CSARDSRTGVYEQYF.

The J gene is TRBJ2-7, the V gene TRBV5-1; 9 positions agree with TRBD1. From germline, CDR1 is SGHRS and CDR2 YFSETQ. This CDR3 is built from 13 residues. V shed 3 bases, J shed 5 bases, and the junction held 3 bases outside the gene matches. The CDR3 loop is CASSWGTGNEQYF. CDR3 nucleotides: TGCGCCAGCAGCTGGGGGACAGGGAACGAGCAGTACTTC.

This clonotype occurred a few times. The gene calls are TRBV11-1 and TRBJ2-7, with TRBD1 matching over 10 bases. From germline, CDR1 is SGHAT and CDR2 FQDESV (reference sequence). The CDR3 covers 18 residues. V was pared by 1 base and J by 2 bases, with 11 bases of the junction left unmatched. CDR3: CASSLGFTVGTGAYEQYF. Here the CDR3 DNA reads TGTGCCAGCAGCTTAGGCTTCACCGTGGGGACAGGGGCCTACGAGCAGTACTTC.

Many counts were recorded for this clonotype. The genes are TRBV7-2 and TRBJ2-1; D call uncertain. V gave up 6 bases and J gave up 6 bases, with 12 bases separating them. The CDR3 is 13 amino acids. Germline lookup yields CDR1 SGHTA and CDR2 FQGNSA. The CDR3 region is CASRPGPFNEQFF. In nucleotides, the CDR3 is TGTGCCAGCAGACCAGGACCCTTCAATGAGCAGTTCTTC.

The gene calls are TRBV4-3 and TRBJ1-1; D is unclear. Germline-derived CDR1 and CDR2 are LGHNA and YSLEER. The CDR3 consists of 13 residues. The ends were cut back, 1 base at V and 8 bases at J, with 11 bases in the middle. This chain's CDR3 is CASSQVEGQEAFF. The CDR3 bases are TGCGCCAGCAGCCAAGTGGAGGGTCAGGAAGCTTTCTTT.